The present TCR beta chain was sequenced within a study of glioma-infiltrating T cells. Notes on the study in general: Very few CDR3 sequences were shared between tissue and blood.

As to this clonotype: Its specificity is not known.

The iRepertoire nested amplicon-rescue multiplex PCR amplified TCR alpha and beta CDR3s from RNA. Using its own MiXCR run on the multiplex PCR reads, TCRdb lists one record per CDR3 protein. The sample yields about 200,000 distinct CDR3 sequences, about 31% seen once. The V gene's germline CDR1 is SGHAT and CDR2 FQDESV (reference sequence). The V and J ends lost 1 base and 7 bases respectively, with 11 bases between them. The CDR3 spans 13 residues. The origin of this receptor is a human donor with low-grade glioma or glioblastoma, undergoing nonglioma brain surgery, or in good health (not recorded which). Specimen: glioma tissue, nonneoplastic brain tissue, or PBMCs (not recorded which). The chain has TRBV11-1 and TRBJ2-7; no definite D call. CDR3 sequence: CASSLGGYNEQYF. As DNA, the CDR3 is TGTGCCAGCAGCTTAGGGGGATACAATGAGCAGTACTTC.